This T cell receptor (beta chain) was profiled in a study of OX40 agonist ivuxolimab in advanced cancers. Study in general: Administration of intravenous ivuxolimab to patients occurred every 2 weeks at 0.01 to 10 mg/kg. Past anti-PD-1, anti-PD-L1 or anti-CTLA-4 therapy was accepted, and roughly 38% had received some. Findings and limits, study-wide: Averaging showed that CD8+ T cells had more expanded clones than CD4+ did. Researchers did not determine the expanded peripheral T cells' antigen specificity.

A remark on this clone: Its antigen is not known.

Some clones are missing from TCRdb's copy, which holds only in-frame ones; the method was immunoSEQ multiplex PCR. The table includes just under 35,000 clones, 92% detected once. Germline assignment: CDR1 LNHDA and CDR2 SQIVND (reference sequence). Trimming shortened V by 4 bases and J by 7 bases, and 16 bases separated the two germline ends. The length of the CDR3 is 14 residues. The specimen was CD4+ or CD8+ T cells sorted from blood, collected in a trial of the OX40 agonist ivuxolimab. This receptor was identified in an adult with an advanced solid tumor such as melanoma, head and neck, liver or kidney cancer. This rearrangement joins TRBV19 to TRBJ2-5; a possible D gene is TRBD1 (6 bases). The CDR3 nucleotides are TGTGCCAGTAGTAGCTCCGCGTGGGGGCGGACCCAGTACTTC. Protein sequence: CASSSSAWGRTQYF.